The rows below give T cell receptor beta chains drawn from one sample of a study of shared clonotypes between healthy human individuals. This table comes from immunoSEQ multiplex PCR, and its TCRdb copy is limited to in-frame clones, with some not included. The sample includes around 450,000 clones, around 79% of them seen just once. Specimen: PBMCs. Receptor source: a woman aged 40 to 50 in good health. Some clones in this sample may be carry-over from other donors' samples. The CDR3 runs from the conserved cysteine through the conserved F or W. Fields, in order: CDR3 DNA, CDR3 protein, J gene, D gene, V gene, clone size. The D gene is left open where the match is weak. Clone sizes are given selectively: once, few, many, or a class where the clone is expanded.

cdr3_nt: TGCGCCAGCAGCCCCTCCGGGACAGGGGGTAACGAGCAGTACTTC
cdr3_aa: CASSPSGTGGNEQYF
j_call: TRBJ2-7
d_call: TRBD1
v_call: TRBV5-1
clone_size: -

cdr3_nt: TGTGCCAGCAGCAAAGAGGATCGGCGGGAAGGTCCCTACGAGCAGTACTTC
cdr3_aa: CASSKEDRREGPYEQYF
j_call: TRBJ2-7
d_call: -
v_call: TRBV21-1
clone_size: once

cdr3_nt: TGTGCCAGCAGTCTGGGCGACAGGGCTGGAAACACCATATATTTT
cdr3_aa: CASSLGDRAGNTIYF
j_call: TRBJ1-3
d_call: TRBD1
v_call: TRBV2
clone_size: -

cdr3_nt: TGTGCCAGCAGCTTAGAGGAACAACTGAACACTGAAGCTTTCTTT
cdr3_aa: CASSLEEQLNTEAFF
j_call: TRBJ1-1
d_call: -
v_call: TRBV7-9
clone_size: -

cdr3_nt: TGTGCCAGCTCACCAAATGACATGGGGTATGGCTACACCTTC
cdr3_aa: CASSPNDMGYGYTF
j_call: TRBJ1-2
d_call: -
v_call: TRBV18
clone_size: -

cdr3_nt: TGTGCCAGCAGCTTAGTTTCAGACGGAAACACCATATATTTT
cdr3_aa: CASSLVSDGNTIYF
j_call: TRBJ1-3
d_call: -
v_call: TRBV7-2
clone_size: -

cdr3_nt: TGTGCCAGCAGCAGGGACAGTCCTCAGCCCCAGCATTTT
cdr3_aa: CASSRDSPQPQHF
j_call: TRBJ1-5
d_call: TRBD1
v_call: TRBV7-9
clone_size: few

cdr3_nt: TGTGCCAGCAGTTTGCAGGGAACAGATACGCAGTATTTT
cdr3_aa: CASSLQGTDTQYF
j_call: TRBJ2-3
d_call: -
v_call: TRBV28
clone_size: -

cdr3_nt: TGTGCCAGCAGCTTAAGGGGGGATCAGCCCCAGCATTTT
cdr3_aa: CASSLRGDQPQHF
j_call: TRBJ1-5
d_call: -
v_call: TRBV7-2
clone_size: many

cdr3_nt: TGTGCCAGCTCACCGGCGAGGGTGGAAGGCGAGCAGTACTTC
cdr3_aa: CASSPARVEGEQYF
j_call: TRBJ2-7
d_call: -
v_call: TRBV18
clone_size: -

cdr3_nt: TGTGCCAGCAGTGAATTGACTAACCAAGAGACCCAGTACTTC
cdr3_aa: CASSELTNQETQYF
j_call: TRBJ2-5
d_call: -
v_call: TRBV2
clone_size: few

cdr3_nt: TGTGCCAGCAGCTACCCGTTAGGGGGGGGAGGTTCCTACAATGAGCAGTTCTTC
cdr3_aa: CASSYPLGGGGSYNEQFF
j_call: TRBJ2-1
d_call: -
v_call: TRBV7-9
clone_size: -

cdr3_nt: TGCGCCAGCAGCGCCGCCCCGACTAGCAGACAAGAGACCCAGTACTTC
cdr3_aa: CASSAAPTSRQETQYF
j_call: TRBJ2-5
d_call: TRBD2
v_call: TRBV5-1
clone_size: -

cdr3_nt: TGTGCCAGCAGTAGCAAGGTGAAAGGGGGCATTTACACCGGGGAGCTGTTTTTT
cdr3_aa: CASSSKVKGGIYTGELFF
j_call: TRBJ2-2
d_call: TRBD1
v_call: TRBV28
clone_size: -